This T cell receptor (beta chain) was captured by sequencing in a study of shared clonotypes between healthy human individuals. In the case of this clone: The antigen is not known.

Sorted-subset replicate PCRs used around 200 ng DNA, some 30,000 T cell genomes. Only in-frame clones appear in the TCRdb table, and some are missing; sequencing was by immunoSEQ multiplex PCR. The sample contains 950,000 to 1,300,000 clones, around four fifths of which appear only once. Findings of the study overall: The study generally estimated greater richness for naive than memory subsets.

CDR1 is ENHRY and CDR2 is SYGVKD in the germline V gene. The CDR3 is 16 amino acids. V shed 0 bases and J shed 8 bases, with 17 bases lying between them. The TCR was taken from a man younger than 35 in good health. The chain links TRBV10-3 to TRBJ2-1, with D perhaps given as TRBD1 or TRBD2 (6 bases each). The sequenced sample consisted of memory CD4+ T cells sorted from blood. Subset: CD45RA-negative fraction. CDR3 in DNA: TGTGCCATCAGTGAGTCTGGTGGAGGGGGGTACCATGAGCAGTTCTTC. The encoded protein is CAISESGGGGYHEQFF.